The 2 T cell receptor beta chains below all came from one sample that was sequenced in a study of T cell responses to AZD1222 COVID-19 vaccine. Clones were sequenced by immunoSEQ multiplex PCR, and TCRdb holds only the in-frame ones, with some missing. The table shows fewer than 200,000 clones, with roughly 90% occurring only once. The sequences come from peripheral blood, collected 28 days after the second AZD1222 dose. The receptors were gathered from an adult who received the AZD1222 COVID-19 vaccine.

This clone was picked up one time. This rearrangement joins TRBV19 to TRBJ1-5, with 11 nucleotides matching TRBD1. This CDR3 comprises 16 residues. In germline, CDR1 is LNHDA, CDR2 SQIVND (reference sequence). The trim removed 3 bases at V and 7 bases at J, leaving 8 bases unmatched. The CDR3 nucleotides read TGTGCCAGTAGTATTTCCGGGACAGGGGGTTGGCAGCCCCAGCATTTT. Translation: CASSISGTGGWQPQHF.

The gene calls are TRBV7-2 and TRBJ2-7, with D possibly being TRBD1 (5 bases). Deletions cut 5 bases from V and 1 base from J, with 15 bases between. This CDR3 contains 15 residues. The germline V gene has CDR1 SGHTA and CDR2 FQGNSA. CDR3 amino acids: CASSSSTVASYEQYF. The CDR3, as DNA: TGTGCCAGCAGCAGTTCGACAGTGGCATCCTACGAGCAGTACTTC.